Below, 27 T cell receptor beta chains from the same sample are listed, as sequenced in a study of cytomegalovirus exposure and HLA in healthy donors. Researchers ran the PCR with 60 Vbeta and 13 Jbeta primers. TCRdb keeps only in-frame clones here, not all; method: immunoSEQ multiplex PCR. Of roughly 150,000 clones listed, around three quarters are singletons. Sequences were obtained from PBMCs. The receptors come from a man in his forties in good health and CMV-seropositive.

The rearrangement joins TRBV2 to TRBJ1-4; 7 bases align to TRBD1. V lost 2 bases, J lost 3 bases, and 3 bases stayed unmatched. Germline-derived CDR1 and CDR2 are SNHLY and FYNNEI. This CDR3 has 15 residues. Here the CDR3 reads CASSEQGGANEKLFF. For the CDR3, the DNA is TGTGCCAGCAGTGAACAGGGGGGAGCTAATGAAAAACTGTTTTTT.

This chain links TRBV18 with TRBJ2-3, with TRBD2 matching over 8 bases. Germline CDR1 reads KGHSH; CDR2 reads LQKENI. Trimming removed 1 base from V and 2 bases from J; junction bases left unmatched: 8. The CDR3 extends over 17 amino acids. CDR3 residues: CASSPLGGREDTDTQYF. The DNA for the CDR3 is TGTGCCAGCTCACCACTAGGTGGGCGGGAGGACACAGATACGCAGTATTTT.

The chain recombines TRBV5-4 with TRBJ2-4, with 9 bases fitting TRBD1. J gave up 2 bases and V 4 bases, and 7 bases lay outside the gene matches. This CDR3 spans 16 amino acids. The germline V gene encodes CDR1 SGHNT and CDR2 YYREEE (reference sequence). CDR3 sequence: CASSLTGGSTKNIQYF. The CDR3 DNA reads TGTGCCAGCAGCCTTACAGGGGGCTCGACCAAAAACATTCAGTACTTC. The complete variable domain, with remaining parts taken from reference TRBV5-4 and TRBJ2-4, reads ETGVTQSPTHLIKTRGQQVTLRCSSQSGHNTVSWYQQALGQGPQFIFQYYREEENGRGNFPPRFSGLQFPNYSSELNVNALELDDSALYLCASSLTGGSTKNIQYFGAGTRLSVL.

The genes are TRBV4-1 and TRBJ2-7, with 7 bases aligning to TRBD1. The CDR3 is made up of 16 amino acids. Per the germline V gene, CDR1 is MGHRA and CDR2 is YSYEKL. V was pared by 1 base and J by 4 bases, with 10 bases of the junction left unmatched. The CDR3 spells CASSQGSGDRGYEQYF. CDR3 sequence (DNA): TGCGCCAGCAGCCAAGGGTCCGGGGACAGAGGATACGAGCAGTACTTC.

This clone was seen more than once but under ten times. The DNA for the CDR3 is TGTGCCAGCAGTTCTAGCAATGAGCAGTTCTTC. Residues: CASSSSNEQFF. V is TRBV6-1 and J is TRBJ2-1; D unclear. The CDR3 is 11 residues long. The ends were cut back, 5 bases at V and 6 bases at J, with 5 bases in the middle. Germline V lookup: CDR1 MNHNS, CDR2 SASEGT.

This sequence joins TRBV6-4 and TRBJ2-5; 8 nucleotides align to TRBD2. The CDR3 totals 16 residues. V lost 0 bases, J lost 5 bases, and 8 bases stayed unmatched. Germline V lookup: CDR1 MRHNA, CDR2 SNTAGT. The CDR3 region has the DNA TGTGCCAGCAGTGACTCTCCAGCGGGAGTGTCGGAGACCCAGTACTTC. Translated, it gives CASSDSPAGVSETQYF.

This clone was seen a handful of times. The chain uses TRBV5-7 and TRBJ1-2; possible D gene TRBD1, 6 bases. TRBV5-7 is annotated as an ORF whose role is uncertain. The CDR3 covers 13 residues. Trimming stripped 1 base from V and 6 bases from J, with 10 bases between. CDR3 region: CASSLTAGDGYTF. The CDR3 nucleotides are TGTGCCAGCAGCTTGACGGCAGGGGATGGCTACACCTTC.

The gene calls are TRBV18 and TRBJ2-3, with 7 bases matching TRBD1. The germline V gene has CDR1 KGHSH and CDR2 LQKENI. V lost 6 bases, J lost 4 bases, and 10 bases stayed unmatched. The CDR3 is made up of 15 amino acids. The CDR3 region is CASSQSGGRPDTQYF. The DNA for the CDR3 is TGTGCCAGCTCGCAGTCAGGGGGTCGCCCAGATACGCAGTATTTT.

The chain recombines TRBV19 with TRBJ2-7; a possible D gene is TRBD2 (6 bases). Germline CDR1 reads LNHDA; CDR2 reads SQIVND (reference sequence). This CDR3 comprises 14 residues. V was cut by 8 bases and J by 0 bases, with 14 bases left in between. The chain's CDR3 is CASGVSGSSYEQYF. The CDR3 bases are TGTGCCAGTGGGGTTAGCGGAAGCTCCTACGAGCAGTACTTC.

This clone was counted only a few times. V is TRBV19 and J is TRBJ1-2; D is ambiguous. The CDR3 totals 13 residues. Germline V gene data show CDR1 as LNHDA and CDR2 as SQIVND (reference sequence). The germline V and J ends were trimmed by 1 base and 5 bases, with 8 bases remaining between them. Written as DNA, the CDR3 is TGTGCCAGTAGTATAGGCGGAGGGTATGGCTACACCTTC. Its translation: CASSIGGGYGYTF.

The CDR3 DNA reads TGTGCCAGCAGGCGCCGGCAGGGTACCAACACTGAAGCTTTCTTT. Its translation is CASRRRQGTNTEAFF. The chain combines TRBV5-6 with TRBJ1-1; D may be TRBD1 (5 bases). CDR1 SGHDT and CDR2 YYEEEE come from the germline V gene. The germline V and J ends were trimmed by 5 bases and 2 bases, with 16 bases remaining between them. CDR3 size: 15 residues.

This clone was seen more than once but under ten times. This chain uses TRBV5-1 with TRBJ1-3, with TRBD1 matching over 7 bases. The V gene's germline CDR1 is SGHRS and CDR2 YFSETQ. The CDR3 has 16 residues. Germline trimming cut 4 bases from V and 0 bases from J; bases unmatched to any gene: 7. CDR3 in amino acids: CASSITGTASGNTIYF. The CDR3 nucleotides read TGCGCCAGCAGCATAACCGGGACAGCCTCTGGAAACACCATATATTTT.

This clone was recorded a few times. V gene TRBV18 combines with J gene TRBJ1-1, with TRBD1 matching 10 bases. The CDR3 has 15 amino acids. CDR1 KGHSH and CDR2 LQKENI come from the germline V gene. Trimming took 2 bases from V and 4 from J; bases not matched to a gene: 4. The CDR3 DNA is TGTGCCAGCTCACCAACCGGGACAGGGGCCACTGAAGCTTTCTTT. This sequence encodes CASSPTGTGATEAFF.

The chain has TRBV20-1 and TRBJ2-7; no clear D. Germline V gene lookup returns CDR1 DFQATT and CDR2 SNEGSKA (reference sequence). The CDR3 spans 11 residues. The V and J ends lost 4 bases and 4 bases respectively, with 8 bases between them. CDR3: CSAKSVYEQYF. Here the CDR3 DNA reads TGCAGTGCTAAAAGCGTATACGAGCAGTACTTC.

The CDR3 nucleotides read TGTGCCAGCAGTTTAATAGGGGGACAGGGAGACTCTGGGGCCAACGTCCTGACTTTC. This codes for CASSLIGGQGDSGANVLTF. The chain couples TRBV27 to TRBJ2-6; TRBD1 aligns across 9 bases. The CDR3 loop spans 19 amino acids. Germline V gives CDR1 MNHEY, CDR2 SMNVEV (reference sequence). V dropped 2 bases and J dropped 0; count of bases not matched to a gene: 8.

The chain links TRBV11-3 to TRBJ2-7; D gene uncertain. The CDR3 covers 13 residues. In germline, CDR1 is SGHNT, CDR2 YENEEA. V lost 0 bases to trimming and J lost 3 bases, with 6 bases between them. CDR3 region: CASSLDRDYEQYF. CDR3 nucleotide sequence: TGTGCCAGCAGCTTAGATCGAGACTACGAGCAGTACTTC.

V usage is TRBV27 and J usage is TRBJ2-7; tentatively, D is TRBD1 (6 bases). V lost 5 bases and J lost 3, with 20 bases in between. Germline-derived CDR1 and CDR2 are MNHEY and SMNVEV (reference sequence). The length of the CDR3 is 16 residues. This CDR3 is CASSTWAGLGGYEQYF. CDR3 DNA: TGTGCCAGCAGTACATGGGCAGGGCTAGGGGGCTACGAGCAGTACTTC.

The chain employs TRBV2 and TRBJ1-6; D not resolved. V was cut by 8 bases and J by 3 bases, with 14 bases left in between. Germline V lookup: CDR1 SNHLY, CDR2 FYNNEI. This CDR3 spans 15 amino acids. CDR3 sequence: CASSPEQVYNSPLHF. DNA of the CDR3: TGTGCCAGCTCCCCCGAGCAGGTCTATAATTCACCCCTCCACTTT. The variable domain in full, with the rest retrieved from reference TRBV2 and TRBJ1-6, is EPEVTQTPSHQVTQMGQEVILRCVPISNHLYFYWYRQILGQKVEFLVSFYNNEISEKSEIFDDQFSVERPDGSNFTLKIRSTKLEDSAMYFCASSPEQVYNSPLHFGNGTRLTVT.

This clone has more than one count but fewer than ten. V usage is TRBV5-6 and J usage is TRBJ1-5; weak D call: TRBD1 (5 bases). Germline V gene data show CDR1 as SGHDT and CDR2 as YYEEEE. This CDR3 is built from 14 residues. Trimming stripped 3 bases from V and 7 bases from J, with 14 bases between. CDR3 coding DNA: TGTGCCAGCAGCTATATGGGGGGGAACCAGCCCCAGCATTTT. It translates to CASSYMGGNQPQHF. Using reference TRBV5-6 and TRBJ1-5 for the parts outside the CDR3, the full variable domain is DAGVTQSPTHLIKTRGQQVTLRCSPKSGHDTVSWYQQALGQGPQFIFQYYEEEERQRGNFPDRFSGHQFPNYSSELNVNALLLGDSALYLCASSYMGGNQPQHFGDGTRLSIL.

This clone was counted once. The gene calls are TRBV28 and TRBJ1-2; 9 bases agree with TRBD1. V lost 2 bases and J lost 9; bases outside the gene matches: 13. Germline V CDR1 and CDR2: MDHEN, SYDVKM. The CDR3 length is 16 residues. Written as DNA, the CDR3 is TGTGCCAGCAGTTTAGGGACAGGGTTATTCCTGGTACGCTACACCTTC. The encoded protein is CASSLGTGLFLVRYTF.

The CDR3 here is CASSVGRGNSPLHF. CDR3 nucleotide sequence: TGCGCCAGCAGTGTAGGCAGGGGTAATTCACCCCTCCACTTT. This chain links TRBV10-2 with TRBJ1-6, with D perhaps matching TRBD1 (6 bases). Trimming removed 4 bases from V and 6 bases from J, with 10 bases in between. Germline V gene lookup returns CDR1 WSHSY and CDR2 SAAADI. There are 14 residues in the CDR3.

This chain joins TRBV6-5 and TRBJ1-3; D possibly corresponds to TRBD1 (6 bases). This CDR3 is 15 amino acids long. V lost 5 bases and J lost 0, with 11 bases in between. Germline V gives CDR1 MNHEY, CDR2 SVGAGI. As DNA, the CDR3 is TGTGCCAGCAGTAGAGGACAGTCCTCTGGAAACACCATATATTTT. Translation: CASSRGQSSGNTIYF.

The CDR3 is CASSQRLSLEGTDTQYF. CDR3 in DNA: TGTGCCAGCAGCCAAAGATTATCCCTCGAGGGCACAGATACGCAGTATTTT. The V and J genes are TRBV14 and TRBJ2-3, with D uncertain. The CDR3 loop spans 17 amino acids. The germline V and J ends were trimmed by 2 bases and 1 base, with 16 bases remaining between them. Germline loops: CDR1 SGHDN, CDR2 FVKESK.

In DNA form, the CDR3 reads TGTGCCAGCAGGACCGGGACAGGACCCTACGAGCAGTACTTC. It is translated as CASRTGTGPYEQYF. The chain links TRBV7-9 to TRBJ2-7; 8 nucleotides match TRBD1. This CDR3 region has 14 residues. Looked up from germline, CDR1 is SEHNR and CDR2 is FQNEAQ (reference sequence). V trimming: 6 bases; J trimming: 2 bases; junction bases outside the gene matches: 6.

This sequence joins TRBV29-1 and TRBJ2-7, with 8 bases that match TRBD1. Per the germline V gene, CDR1 is SQVTM and CDR2 is ANQGSEA. The V segment lost 5 bases and the J segment 6 bases; nucleotides outside the gene matches: 9. This CDR3 has 13 residues. In nucleotides, the CDR3 is TGCAGCGTTTTACCTCAGGGGGCCGGCGAGCAGTACTTC. This sequence encodes CSVLPQGAGEQYF.

This rearrangement joins TRBV29-1 to TRBJ2-3, with 12 positions matching TRBD2. Per germline, CDR1 SQVTM and CDR2 ANQGSEA. CDR3 length equals 14 residues. The trim removed 3 bases at V and 5 bases at J, leaving 3 bases unmatched. The CDR3, as DNA: TGCAGCGTTGAGACTAGCGGGAGTAGAGATACGCAGTATTTT. This translates into CSVETSGSRDTQYF.

J is TRBJ1-1 and V is TRBV9, with 9 bases fitting TRBD1. With V trimmed by 4 bases and J by 5 bases, 9 bases remained unmatched. From germline, CDR1 is SGDLS and CDR2 YYNGEE. CDR3 size: 15 residues. CDR3 nucleotide sequence: TGTGCCAGCAGCCCCCCGACAGGGGGAGGAACTGAAGCTTTCTTT. Protein product: CASSPPTGGGTEAFF. Filled out from reference TRBV9 and TRBJ1-1, the complete variable domain reads DSGVTQTPKHLITATGQRVTLRCSPRSGDLSVYWYQQSLDQGLQFLIQYYNGEERAKGNILERFSAQQFPDLHSELNLSSLELGDSALYFCASSPPTGGGTEAFFGQGTRLTVV.